This T cell receptor (beta chain) was identified in a study of brain metastases from non-small cell lung cancer. With regard to this clone: Its specificity is not known.

General study results and limits: Expanded T-cell clones appeared in around 64% of brain metastases over primaries. Compared with primary tumors, brain metastases showed less T-cell infiltration. Brain metastases shared most TCR repertoire with primaries, with sparse T cells.

In germline, CDR1 is SGHDT, CDR2 YYEEEE. The germline V and J ends were trimmed by 1 base and 7 bases, with 11 bases remaining between them. This CDR3 spans 13 amino acids. Method: immunoSEQ multiplex PCR; TCRdb's copy keeps in-frame clones and lacks some. The sample shows a few thousand clones, about 74% of them seen only once. The TCR originated in a donor at least 40 years old with non-small cell lung cancer. The V and J genes are TRBV5-6 and TRBJ1-2, with a possible D match to TRBD1 (6 bases). The sample taken for sequencing was primary lung tumor tissue. Here the CDR3 reads CASSLYRGPGYTF. The CDR3 DNA reads TGTGCCAGCAGCTTGTACCGGGGGCCTGGCTACACCTTC.